This T cell receptor beta chain was retrieved from a study of blood T cells in healthy people across ages. Sample-barcoded 5' priming and a J-beta primer mix drove a second PCR of roughly 6 to 12 cycles. TCRdb ran MiXCR on the 5' RACE reads and lists one entry per CDR3 protein. The data hold hundreds of thousands of distinct CDR3 sequences, with about 30% observed a single time. With V trimmed by 3 bases and J by 4 bases, 14 bases remained unmatched. Germline-derived CDR1 and CDR2 are DFQATT and SNEGSKA (reference sequence). The CDR3 runs to 17 residues. Sequencing used blood. The chain is built from TRBV20-1 and TRBJ2-3; TRBD2 aligns across 9 bases. The receptor was derived from a woman older than 75 in good health. The CDR3 nucleotides are TGCAGTGCTAGGCGCCTAGCGGGGCGGGGGGTTTCAGATACGCAGTATTTT. Protein: CSARRLAGRGVSDTQYF.